Given below is one T cell receptor beta chain in context. Per the original data handling: By means of reference gene primer amplification, nucleated cell counts were estimated. Libraries were prepared by immunoSEQ multiplex PCR; TCRdb keeps only in-frame clonotypes and omits some of them. The DNA gave D and trimming, while V, J and clone size come from that table. The sample contains tens of thousands of clones, less than 90% of which appear only once. The data were taken from a study of blood T cell repertoires in COVID-19. At the level of the study: COVID-19 samples, acute and convalescent, were from the United States, Italy and Spain. Sample material is recorded as cDNA or gDNA derived from T cells, B-cell-depleted T cells, or PBMCs.

Germline CDR1 is MGHRA and CDR2 is YSYEKL. The CDR3 runs to 14 residues. V lost 6 bases to trimming and J lost 4 bases, with 14 bases between them. The receptor was derived from a man aged 45-65 years with acute or convalescent COVID-19. The chain has TRBV4-1 and TRBJ2-3; possible D gene TRBD1, 6 bases. The sequencing input was peripheral blood. CDR3 in DNA: TGCGCCAGCAGTGGACAGCTAGTTTCAGATACGCAGTATTTT. As protein: CASSGQLVSDTQYF.